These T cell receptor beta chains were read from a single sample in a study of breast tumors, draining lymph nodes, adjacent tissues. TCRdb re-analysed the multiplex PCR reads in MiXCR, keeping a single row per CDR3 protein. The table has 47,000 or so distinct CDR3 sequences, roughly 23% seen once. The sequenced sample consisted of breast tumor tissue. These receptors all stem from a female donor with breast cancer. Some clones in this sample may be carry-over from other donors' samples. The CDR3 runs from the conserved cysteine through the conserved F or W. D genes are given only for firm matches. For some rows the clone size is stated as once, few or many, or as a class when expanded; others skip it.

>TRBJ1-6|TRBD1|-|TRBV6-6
CASSRTGDLCSPLHF
TGTGCCAGCAGCCGAACAGGGGATTTATGTTCACCCCTCCACTTT
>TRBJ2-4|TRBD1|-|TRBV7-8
CASSPGGRGRNIQYF
TGTGCCAGCAGCCCAGGGGGTAGGGGGCGGAACATTCAGTACTTC
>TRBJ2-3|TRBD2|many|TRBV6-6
CASRPLTSGGTDTQYF
TGTGCCAGCAGACCCTTGACTAGCGGGGGCACAGATACGCAGTATTTT
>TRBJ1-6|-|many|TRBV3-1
CASSRSDTSYNSPLHF
TGTGCCAGCAGTCGCTCCGACACCTCCTATAATTCACCCCTCCACTTT
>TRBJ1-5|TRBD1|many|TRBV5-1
CASSPDGQGNQPQHF
TGCGCCAGCAGCCCGGACGGACAGGGGAATCAGCCCCAGCATTTT
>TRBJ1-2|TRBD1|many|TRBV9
CASSVGGGGDGYTF
TGTGCCAGCAGCGTAGGGGGAGGGGGCGATGGCTACACCTTC
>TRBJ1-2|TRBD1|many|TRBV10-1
CASSEGGTESYGYTF
TGCGCCAGCAGTGAGGGGGGGACAGAATCCTATGGCTACACCTTC
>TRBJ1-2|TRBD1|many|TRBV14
CASSQGGTGAGGYTF
TGTGCCAGCAGCCAAGGTGGTACAGGGGCCGGGGGCTACACCTTC
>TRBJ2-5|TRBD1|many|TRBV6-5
CASSYRTGARETQYF
TGTGCCAGCAGTTACAGGACAGGGGCGAGGGAGACCCAGTACTTC
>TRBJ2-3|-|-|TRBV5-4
CASSFYICSGVRGSSDTQYF
-
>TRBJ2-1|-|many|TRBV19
CASSKSEGLGEQFF
TGTGCCAGTAGTAAATCAGAGGGTTTAGGCGAGCAGTTCTTC
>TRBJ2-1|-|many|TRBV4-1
CASTLKSVGDNEQFF
TGCGCCAGCACCCTGAAGTCTGTAGGGGACAATGAGCAGTTCTTC
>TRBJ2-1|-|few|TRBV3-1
CASSQDLIVREQFF
TGTGCCAGCAGCCAAGATTTGATAGTACGGGAGCAGTTCTTC
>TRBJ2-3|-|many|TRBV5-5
CASSPRGPLPGTQYF
TGTGCCAGCAGCCCAAGGGGACCCCTCCCGGGTACGCAGTATTTT
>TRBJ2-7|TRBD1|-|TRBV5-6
CTSSAGTDEQYF
TGTACCAGCAGCGCCGGGACAGACGAGCAGTACTTC
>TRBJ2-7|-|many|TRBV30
CAWSVQVSYEQYF
TGTGCCTGGAGTGTGCAGGTCTCCTACGAGCAGTACTTC